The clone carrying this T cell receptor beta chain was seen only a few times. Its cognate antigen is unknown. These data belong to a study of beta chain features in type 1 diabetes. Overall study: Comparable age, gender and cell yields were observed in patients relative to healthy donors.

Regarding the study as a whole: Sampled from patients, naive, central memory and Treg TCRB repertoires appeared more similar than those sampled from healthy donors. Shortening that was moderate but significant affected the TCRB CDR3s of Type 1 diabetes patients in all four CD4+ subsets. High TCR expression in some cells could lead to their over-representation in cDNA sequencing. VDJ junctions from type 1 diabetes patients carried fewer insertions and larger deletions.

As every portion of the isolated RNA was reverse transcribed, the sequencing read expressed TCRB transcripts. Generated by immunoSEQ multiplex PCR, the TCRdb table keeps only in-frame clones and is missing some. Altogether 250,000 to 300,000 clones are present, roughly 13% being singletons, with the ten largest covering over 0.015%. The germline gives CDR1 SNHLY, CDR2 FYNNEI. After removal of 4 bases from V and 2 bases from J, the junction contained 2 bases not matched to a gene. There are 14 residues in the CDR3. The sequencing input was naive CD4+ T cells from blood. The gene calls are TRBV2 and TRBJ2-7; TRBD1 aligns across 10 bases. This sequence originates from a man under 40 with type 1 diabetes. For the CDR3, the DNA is TGTGCCAGCAGTGCGGGACAGGGGACCTACGAGCAGTACTTC. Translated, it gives CASSAGQGTYEQYF.